This paragraph reports one T cell receptor beta chain. Its specificity is not known. V lost 3 bases, J lost 5 bases, and 8 bases stayed unmatched. The germline V gene has CDR1 KGHSH and CDR2 LQKENI. CDR3 length equals 15 residues. TCR beta cDNA libraries included unique molecular identifiers. Each sample of about 0.9 to 10 million input T cells yielded 500,000 or so cDNA molecules, so each molecule approximated one T cell. TCRdb passed the PCR reads through MiXCR, listing each CDR3 protein once. The data hold some 370,000 distinct CDR3 sequences, with around 33% observed a single time. This specimen belongs to a study of post-analysis software for immune sequencing data. On the study more broadly: The courses of disease that were included comprised relapsing-remitting, secondary progressive and progressive-relapsing multiple sclerosis. Overall study results and limits: Among roughly five TRBV segments more frequent in patients than controls were TRBV5-6, TRBV5-1 and TRBV20-1. Compared against controls, patients with multiple sclerosis displayed significantly lower normalized Chao1 diversity. By F measure, samples from a shared preparation batch strongly co-clustered.

The receptor was isolated from a girl under 18 with multiple sclerosis. The chain recombines TRBV18 with TRBJ1-2; 8 nucleotides line up with TRBD1. Sequencing was done on a sample of blood. CDR3 in amino acids: CASSPQTGEMYGYTF. The CDR3 nucleotides read TGTGCCAGCTCACCTCAGACAGGGGAGATGTATGGCTACACCTTC.